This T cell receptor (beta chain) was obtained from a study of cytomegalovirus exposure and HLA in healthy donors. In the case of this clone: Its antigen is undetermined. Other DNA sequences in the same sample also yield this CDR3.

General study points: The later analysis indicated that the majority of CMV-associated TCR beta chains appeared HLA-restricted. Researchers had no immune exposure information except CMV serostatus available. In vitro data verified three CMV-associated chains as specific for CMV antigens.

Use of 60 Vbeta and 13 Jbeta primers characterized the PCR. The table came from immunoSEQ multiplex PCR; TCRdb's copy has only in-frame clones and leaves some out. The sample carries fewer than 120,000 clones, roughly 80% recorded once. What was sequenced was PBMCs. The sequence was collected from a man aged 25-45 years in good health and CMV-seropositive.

CDR3 protein: CSVTLGTAEAFF. The CDR3 bases are TGCAGCGTCACTCTCGGGACAGCTGAAGCTTTCTTT. This chain connects TRBV29-1 to TRBJ1-1, with TRBD1 identical over 7 bases. The CDR3 is 12 amino acids. CDR1 is SQVTM and CDR2 is ANQGSEA in the germline V gene. Trimming took 6 bases from V and 6 from J; bases not matched to a gene: 7.